This TCR beta chain was obtained from a study of blood T cell repertoires in COVID-19. Looking at the study overall: COVID-19 samples from acute and convalescent phases originated in the United States, Italy and Spain. Sample material is recorded as cDNA or gDNA derived from T cells, B-cell-depleted T cells, or PBMCs.

The V gene lost 3 bases and the J gene lost 11 bases, with 17 bases spanning the gap. This CDR3 is 13 amino acids long. Per the germline V gene, CDR1 is DFQATT and CDR2 is SNEGSKA (reference sequence). Original processing notes: Estimated nucleated cell counts came from reference gene primer amplification. TCRdb's table, derived via immunoSEQ multiplex PCR, lists solely in-frame clones and lacks some. V and J calls and clone size are those listed in that table; D and trimming were worked out from the DNA. The sample comprises a few hundred thousand clones, 84% of which are singletons, and around 5.5% rests with the top ten.

Sample: peripheral blood. The chain joins TRBV20-1 to TRBJ2-1, with a weak D call TRBD2 (5 bases). The source of this sequence is a woman aged 55-69 years who had recovered from COVID-19. CDR3 region: CSASQTRTGKQFF. In DNA, the CDR3 is TGCAGTGCTAGTCAGACTCGGACCGGGAAGCAGTTCTTC.